This T cell receptor beta chain was documented in a study of blood T cell repertoires in COVID-19. Study background: Samples came from the United States, Italy and Spain, spanning acute and convalescent COVID-19. From T cells, B-cell-depleted T cells, or PBMCs came the material, which was cDNA or gDNA.

In the original analysis: Using reference gene primer amplification, nucleated cell counts were estimated. Assay used: immunoSEQ multiplex PCR; TCRdb lists only in-frame clones, some missing. Clonal size and the V and J genes are those of that table, whereas D and trimming came from the DNA. The data contain 200,000 to 300,000 clones, over 80% of them singletons. CDR1 SGHAT and CDR2 FQNNGV come from the germline V gene. The V end lost 5 bases, the J end lost 4 bases, and 14 bases lay between the germline ends. This CDR3 is 14 amino acids long. Sequencing input: peripheral blood. V is TRBV11-2 and J is TRBJ1-2; maybe TRBD1 (5 bases). The sequence was collected from a woman aged 55-75 years with active or convalescent COVID-19. The CDR3 loop is CASSPAGGSYGYTF. The DNA for the CDR3 is TGTGCCAGCAGCCCGGCGGGGGGGAGCTATGGCTACACCTTC.